The entry below describes one T cell receptor (beta chain). The method was immunoSEQ multiplex PCR; TCRdb's version includes in-frame clones alone and lacks a portion of them. The sample holds 75,000 to 95,000 clones; over 80% are singletons and the top ten take 0.27%. This specimen comes from a study of technical replicates of blood from several donors. From germline, CDR1 is SGHDT and CDR2 YYEEEE. CDR3 length equals 14 residues. The J segment lost 3 bases and the V segment lost 0 bases, leaving 3 bases of the junction unmatched. The chain recombines TRBV5-6 with TRBJ2-7; TRBD1 matches 7 bases. The sequenced sample consisted of T cells isolated from PBMCs. The clonotype originates from a human donor in good health. The DNA of the CDR3 is TGTGCCAGCAGCTTGGTGGGACAGAACTACGAGCAGTACTTC. This gives the protein CASSLVGQNYEQYF.